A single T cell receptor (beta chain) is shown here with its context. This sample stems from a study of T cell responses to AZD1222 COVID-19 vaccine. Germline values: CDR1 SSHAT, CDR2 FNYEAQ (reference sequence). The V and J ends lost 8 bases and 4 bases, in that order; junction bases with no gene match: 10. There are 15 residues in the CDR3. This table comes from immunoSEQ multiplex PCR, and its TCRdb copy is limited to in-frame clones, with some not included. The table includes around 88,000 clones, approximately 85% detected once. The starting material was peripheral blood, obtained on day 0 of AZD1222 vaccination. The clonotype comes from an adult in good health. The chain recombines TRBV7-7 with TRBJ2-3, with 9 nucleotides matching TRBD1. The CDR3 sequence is CASAPGDRASDTQYF. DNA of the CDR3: TGTGCCAGCGCGCCCGGGGACAGGGCTTCAGATACGCAGTATTTT.